This T cell receptor (beta chain) was found in a study of neurological immune-mediated disorders (dated by TCRdb to about 2019). With regard to the full study: Among the 34 multiple sclerosis patients, relapsing-remitting MS was present in some 31 and secondary progressive MS was present in 3. Peripheral blood TCR-beta repertoires from patients with HTLV-I-associated myelopathy (HAM/TSP), patients with multiple sclerosis, and healthy controls were compared in the study using UMI-based sequencing. Alongside PBMC samples, the set of some 98 TCR-beta libraries contained longitudinal samples, technical triplicates, and paired CD4+ and CD8+ T-cell subsets that had been sorted. Each longitudinal HAM/TSP and healthy donor was sampled at 3 time-points spaced at roughly 3-40 month intervals. The cohort was made up of 60 to 75 subjects, consisting of around 14 HAM/TSP patients, 35 or so multiple sclerosis patients and approximately 20 healthy controls.

To synthesize cDNA, template-switch 5'RACE was performed with a primer carrying a 10-nucleotide random unique molecular identifier so that each TCR transcript was tagged. Over 180 million TCR-beta sequences, covering 15-18 subjects, were produced in each sequencing run. Total RNA was extracted with the RNeasy kit. The KAPA Real-time Library Amplification kit was used to amplify TCR-beta VDJ regions with primers for the TCR constant region and the 5'RACE anchor. Sample indexes and Illumina adaptors were added in a first PCR, after which library yield was increased in a second PCR. After purification with Ampure beads, the TCR product of roughly 650 bp was size-selected on a 2% E-gel SizeSelection system. Before pooling, libraries had their quality checked on a Bioanalyzer, their concentration measured with Qubit, and their quantity determined with the Kapa Library Quantification kit. Paired-end 2 x 150 bp sequencing of the libraries was performed on an Illumina HiSeq 2500. To increase sequence diversity, roughly 25-31% phiX was spiked into each library pool. The authors processed their data as follows. Quality-filtered reads were processed with the UMI-based MiGEC pipeline, and over 90% of raw TCR sequences were removed by the MiGEC pipeline during error correction. IMGT germline references were used for alignment of VDJ genes, and clonotypes were defined by a unique CDR3 amino acid sequence together with V-J genes. VDJtools evaluated clonal expansion, Shannon diversity and CDR3 relatedness (CalcPairwiseDistances, ClusterSamples); CLCbio workbench built phylogenetic trees. Clones with at least 8 unique UMIs were defined as expanded, with this threshold being based on coefficient-of-variation modelling across technical triplicates. Starting from the raw public reads, TCRdb applied fastp trimming at Q25, assembled clones with MiXCR and retained in-frame beta chains. Every CDR3 protein is listed once, alongside the most common genes and DNA of its rows. The V and J calls shown here were made by TCRdb, not taken from the authors' results. Recorded for this sample are some 80,000 distinct CDR3 sequences; 5% to 6.5% of them occurred a single time. The top ten constitute over 6.5% of the sample.

The CDR3 contains 17 residues, cysteine and phenylalanine counted. Just CDR3 DNA is preserved here, 51 bases in frame from base 1. CDR1 and CDR2, per the germline V gene, are SGHVS and FQNEAQ. Relative to germline, V is 2 bases shorter and J is 0 bases shorter, with 13 bases between their ends. Interpreted using the paper, the time point label stands for: longitudinal time-point 2. Libraries from unsorted PBMCs were made from 2 million PBMCs kept in RNAlater at -80 degrees C until RNA extraction. The multiple sclerosis patients were enrolled in a US clinical protocol that evaluated disease progression with magnetic resonance imaging. Peripheral blood underwent Ficoll-Hypaque density gradient centrifugation to isolate PBMCs, which were then cryopreserved in liquid nitrogen. Comments on this clonotype: Its antigen is unknown. Base qualities are not at hand, and no much larger clone is one base apart.

Study-wide conclusions, independent of this receptor: TCR clonal expansion was highest in HAM/TSP patients and lowest in MS patients, with MS patients falling below even healthy controls. No association of the MS cluster with clinical or MRI features was observed, and the need for larger cohorts was stated by the authors. In phylogenetic analysis, the repertoires of 18 of 34 MS patients grouped into a cluster of related CDR3 sequences, which suggests a possible signature at the repertoire level. Across subjects, expanded clones never shared an identical CDR3 amino acid sequence, which suggests that the TCR-beta repertoires in every group were private.

This sequence uses TRBV7-8 and TRBJ2-2, with no D gene named confidently. The clonotype was recovered from a woman aged 60 to 75 with multiple sclerosis. Sequenced material: PBMCs. The sequenced DNA: TGTGCCAGCAGCTTATGGTCAGGTAGTTCGAACACCGGGGAGCTGTTTTTT. Its translation reads: CASSLWSGSSNTGELFF.